These 15 T cell receptor beta chains originate from one sample sequenced in a study of regulatory T cells in long-lasting Graves disease. Arm-PCR with iRepertoire HTBI primers amplified the CDR3 regions for these TCR beta libraries. TCRdb reanalysed the multiplex PCR reads using MiXCR and keeps one entry per CDR3 protein. The data hold 600,000 to 650,000 distinct CDR3 sequences, with 16% observed a single time. Sample time point: newly diagnosed GD, antithyroid drugs for less than 3 months. The TCR library was made from RNA that had been extracted from PBMCs in TRIzol. Separately, the same data were catalogued under a study of T cells in Graves' hyperthyroidism and ophthalmopathy.

Sequenced material: peripheral blood mononuclear cells (PBMCs), taken at new diagnosis, from a patient treated with antithyroid drugs. All receptors derive from a woman aged 25 to 39 with Graves disease.

This rearrangement joins TRBV20-1 to TRBJ2-6, with TRBD2 matching over 9 bases. This CDR3 contains 16 residues. Germline CDR1 reads DFQATT; CDR2 reads SNEGSKA (reference sequence). The V gene end was trimmed by 8 bases and the J gene end by 1 base; junction bases not matched to a gene: 9. CDR3 region: CSSEASGRSGANVLTF. The DNA of the CDR3 is TGCAGTTCGGAGGCCAGCGGGAGGTCTGGGGCCAACGTCCTGACTTTC.

This clonotype has only a few counts. The chain is built from TRBV7-9 and TRBJ2-5; no clear D gene. The CDR3 covers 13 residues. Trimming removed 7 bases from V and 2 bases from J, with 11 bases in between. Germline V gene sequence: CDR1 SEHNR, CDR2 FQNEAQ (reference sequence). CDR3 protein: CASTDSRQETQYF. Here the CDR3 DNA reads TGTGCCAGCACCGACTCAAGGCAAGAGACCCAGTACTTC.

This clonotype was recorded at least ten times. CDR3 nucleotides: TGTGCCAGCAGTTCCCCCGCCGGACGGCAAACCTACGAGCAGTACTTC. Protein sequence: CASSSPAGRQTYEQYF. J is TRBJ2-7 and V is TRBV28; no clear D. The V gene's germline CDR1 is MDHEN and CDR2 SYDVKM. The CDR3 consists of 16 residues. V lost 4 bases and J lost 2, with 18 bases in between.

This clonotype was observed at least ten times. The gene calls are TRBV10-2 and TRBJ2-1; D may be TRBD1 (8 bases). The ends were cut back, 8 bases at V and 4 bases at J, with 18 bases in the middle. Germline lookup yields CDR1 WSHSY and CDR2 SAAADI. This CDR3 has 15 residues. CDR3 region: CASFSTGGGYNEQFF. The CDR3 region has the DNA TGCGCCAGCTTCTCCACAGGGGGGGGATACAATGAGCAGTTCTTC.

This clonotype was picked up many times. J is TRBJ2-7 and V is TRBV2; a possible D gene is TRBD1 (5 bases). The CDR3 sequence is 15 residues long. CDR1 and CDR2 from the germline V gene are SNHLY and FYNNEI. CDR3 sequence: CACGRQGQASGEQYF. CDR3 bases: TGTGCATGCGGACGGCAGGGCCAAGCTTCGGGCGAGCAGTACTTC.

Details on this clonotype: A much bigger clone sits one base away, suggesting this may be a read error. The CDR3 spells CASPSTGGGGTEAFF. Written as DNA, the CDR3 is TGTGCCAGCCCTAGCACAGGGGGCGGGGGCACTGAAGCTTTCTTT. This chain uses TRBV28 with TRBJ1-1; 9 positions agree with TRBD1. V dropped 8 bases and J dropped 4; count of bases not matched to a gene: 11. There are 15 residues in the CDR3. Germline lookup yields CDR1 MDHEN and CDR2 SYDVKM.

The rearrangement links TRBV6-1 to TRBJ1-3; no clear D. V was trimmed by 6 bases and J by 7 bases, leaving 10 bases between them. CDR1 MNHNS and CDR2 SASEGT come from the germline V gene. This CDR3 has 12 amino acids. CDR3 sequence reads: CASSPFENTIYF. Here the CDR3 DNA reads TGTGCCAGCAGCCCGTTCGAGAACACCATATATTTT.

The chain is built from TRBV9 and TRBJ2-5; weak D call: TRBD1 (6 bases). The germline gives CDR1 SGDLS, CDR2 YYNGEE. The CDR3 loop spans 15 amino acids. Trimming took off 0 bases at V and 3 bases at J, with 12 bases between the two ends. The CDR3 region is CASSVAPQGKETQYF. CDR3 in DNA: TGTGCCAGCAGCGTAGCTCCACAGGGTAAAGAGACCCAGTACTTC.

This clonotype has more than one count but fewer than ten. This chain connects TRBV5-5 to TRBJ2-1; tentatively, D is TRBD1 or TRBD2 (5 bases each). The CDR3 consists of 14 residues. Germline-derived CDR1 and CDR2 are SGHKS and YYEKEE (reference sequence). V dropped 8 bases and J dropped 7 bases, with 19 bases sitting between them. The CDR3, as DNA: TGTGCCAGTCTTTATGGGGGAAGTTTAAATGAGCAGTTCTTC. Translation: CASLYGGSLNEQFF.

CDR3 loop: CAISDPGRGYGYTF. In nucleotides, the CDR3 is TGTGCCATCAGTGACCCCGGGAGGGGTTATGGCTACACCTTC. The chain is built from TRBV10-3 and TRBJ1-2; D perhaps matches TRBD1 (5 bases). This CDR3 spans 14 amino acids. The germline gives CDR1 ENHRY, CDR2 SYGVKD. Between the trimmed V and J ends, which lost 3 bases and 5 bases, there was a span of 13 bases.

The chain links TRBV14 to TRBJ1-1; D gene uncertain. Germline-derived CDR1 and CDR2 are SGHDN and FVKESK. V was cut by 0 bases and J by 5 bases, with 7 bases left in between. The CDR3 totals 13 residues. CDR3 amino acids: CASSQERRTEAFF. The CDR3 region has the DNA TGTGCCAGCAGCCAAGAAAGGAGGACTGAAGCTTTCTTT.

This clonotype came up a few times. The V and J genes are TRBV11-2 and TRBJ2-1; TRBD2 might be the D (6 bases). Germline values: CDR1 SGHAT, CDR2 FQNNGV. V lost 0 bases to trimming and J lost 3 bases, with 15 bases between them. The CDR3 has 17 amino acids. The CDR3 is CASSLDWMNGGYNEQFF. CDR3 coding DNA: TGTGCCAGCAGCTTAGACTGGATGAACGGGGGCTACAATGAGCAGTTCTTC.

There are a few counts of this clonotype. The rearrangement joins TRBV4-1 to TRBJ2-1; D gene uncertain. Germline loops: CDR1 MGHRA, CDR2 YSYEKL. V lost 0 bases, J lost 9 bases, and 15 bases lay in between. The CDR3 consists of 15 residues. The CDR3 coding sequence is TGCGCCAGCAGCCAAGACGGACCCCCGCTGGGTGAGCAGTTCTTC. It yields the protein CASSQDGPPLGEQFF.

This clonotype was recorded many times. J is TRBJ1-2 and V is TRBV7-2, with 7 bases matching TRBD1. CDR3 length: 12 residues. Per germline, CDR1 SGHTA and CDR2 FQGNSA. After removal of 2 bases from V and 7 bases from J, the junction contained 1 base not matched to a gene. The CDR3 here is CASSLKGAGYTF. The DNA for the CDR3 is TGTGCCAGCAGCTTAAAGGGGGCTGGCTACACCTTC. Combining the CDR3 with reference TRBV7-2 and TRBJ1-2 gives the whole variable domain GAGVSQSPSNKVTEKGKDVELRCDPISGHTALYWYRQSLGQGLEFLIYFQGNSAPDKSGLPSDRFSAERTGGSVSTLTIQRTQQEDSAVYLCASSLKGAGYTFGSGTRLTVV.

This clonotype was detected a few times. The genes are TRBV7-2 and TRBJ2-5; 10 bases are a match to TRBD2. The J segment lost 7 bases and the V segment lost 5 bases, leaving 10 bases of the junction unmatched. This CDR3 is 15 amino acids long. Per the germline V gene, CDR1 is SGHTA and CDR2 is FQGNSA. The CDR3 nucleotides read TGTGCCAGCAGCCTCGGACTAGCGGTCTCCCCGACCCAGTACTTC. The encoded protein is CASSLGLAVSPTQYF.